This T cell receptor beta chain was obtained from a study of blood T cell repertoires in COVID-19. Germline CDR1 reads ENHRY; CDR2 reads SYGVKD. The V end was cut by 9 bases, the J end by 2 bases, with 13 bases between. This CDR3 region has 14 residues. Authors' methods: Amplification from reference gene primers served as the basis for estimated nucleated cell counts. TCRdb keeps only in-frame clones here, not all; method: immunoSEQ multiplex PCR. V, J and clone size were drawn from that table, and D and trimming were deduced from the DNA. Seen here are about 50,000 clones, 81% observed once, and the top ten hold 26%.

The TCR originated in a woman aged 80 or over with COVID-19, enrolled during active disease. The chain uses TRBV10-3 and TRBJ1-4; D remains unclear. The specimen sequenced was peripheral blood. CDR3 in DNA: TGTGCCATAGGACCCGGAGGGACTAATGAAAAACTGTTTTTT. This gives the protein CAIGPGGTNEKLFF.